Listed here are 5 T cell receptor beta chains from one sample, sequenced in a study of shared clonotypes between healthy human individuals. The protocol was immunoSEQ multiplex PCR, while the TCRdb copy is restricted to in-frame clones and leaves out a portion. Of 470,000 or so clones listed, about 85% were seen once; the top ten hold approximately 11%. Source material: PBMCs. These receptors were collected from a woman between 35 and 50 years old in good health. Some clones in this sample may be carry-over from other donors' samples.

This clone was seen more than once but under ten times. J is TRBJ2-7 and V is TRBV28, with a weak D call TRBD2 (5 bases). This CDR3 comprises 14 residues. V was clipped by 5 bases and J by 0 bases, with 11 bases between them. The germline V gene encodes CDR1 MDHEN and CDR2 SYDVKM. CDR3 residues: CASSRWGDSYEQYF. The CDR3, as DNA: TGTGCCAGCAGTCGATGGGGAGACTCCTACGAGCAGTACTTC.

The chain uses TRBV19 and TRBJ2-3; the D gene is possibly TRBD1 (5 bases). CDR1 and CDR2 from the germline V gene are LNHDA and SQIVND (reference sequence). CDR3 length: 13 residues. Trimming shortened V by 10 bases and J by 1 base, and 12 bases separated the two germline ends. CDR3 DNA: TGTGCCACTAAGGGCAGGGGCACAGATACGCAGTATTTT. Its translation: CATKGRGTDTQYF.

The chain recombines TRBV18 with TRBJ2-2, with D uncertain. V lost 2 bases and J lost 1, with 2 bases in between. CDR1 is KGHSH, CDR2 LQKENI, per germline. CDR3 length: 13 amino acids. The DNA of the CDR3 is TGTGCCAGCTCACCAGGGAACACCGGGGAGCTGTTTTTT. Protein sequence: CASSPGNTGELFF.

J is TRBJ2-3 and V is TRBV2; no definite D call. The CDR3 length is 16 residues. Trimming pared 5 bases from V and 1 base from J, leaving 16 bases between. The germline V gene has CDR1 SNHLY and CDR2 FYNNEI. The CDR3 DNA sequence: TGTGCCAGCAGTACCCCCCTCAGTGGGGGCACAGATACGCAGTATTTT. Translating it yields CASSTPLSGGTDTQYF.

The CDR3 loop reads CASSDRLANQPQHF. The CDR3 DNA reads as TGCGCCAGCAGTGACCGACTGGCCAATCAGCCCCAGCATTTT. The chain links TRBV10-1 to TRBJ1-5, with D hard to call. Trimming cost V 3 bases and J 3 bases, with 9 bases left between them. Germline-derived CDR1 and CDR2 are WNHNN and SYGVQD (reference sequence). This CDR3 comprises 14 residues.